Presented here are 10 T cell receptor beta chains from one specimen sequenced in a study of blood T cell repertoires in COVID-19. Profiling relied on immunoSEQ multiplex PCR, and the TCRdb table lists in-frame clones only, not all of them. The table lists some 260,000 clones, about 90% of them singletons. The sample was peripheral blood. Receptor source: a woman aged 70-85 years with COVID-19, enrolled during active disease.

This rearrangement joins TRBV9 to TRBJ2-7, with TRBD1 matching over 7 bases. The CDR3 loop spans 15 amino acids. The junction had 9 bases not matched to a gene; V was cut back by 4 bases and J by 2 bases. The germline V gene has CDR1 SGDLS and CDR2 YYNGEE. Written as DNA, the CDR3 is TGTGCCAGCAGCCCGCAGACAGGGACCACCTACGAGCAGTACTTC. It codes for CASSPQTGTTYEQYF.

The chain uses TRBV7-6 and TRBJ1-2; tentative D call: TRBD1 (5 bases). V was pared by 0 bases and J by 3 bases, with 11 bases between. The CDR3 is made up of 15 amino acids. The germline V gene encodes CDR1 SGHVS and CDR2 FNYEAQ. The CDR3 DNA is TGTGCCAGCAGCTTAGCGGGCGGGGGTGACTATGGCTACACCTTC. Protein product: CASSLAGGGDYGYTF.

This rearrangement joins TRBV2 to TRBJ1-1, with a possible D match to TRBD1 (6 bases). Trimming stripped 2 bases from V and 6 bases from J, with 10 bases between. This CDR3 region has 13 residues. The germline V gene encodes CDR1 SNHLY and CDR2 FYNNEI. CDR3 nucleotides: TGTGCCAGCAGTGAACTCTGGACAGCTGAAGCTTTCTTT. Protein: CASSELWTAEAFF.

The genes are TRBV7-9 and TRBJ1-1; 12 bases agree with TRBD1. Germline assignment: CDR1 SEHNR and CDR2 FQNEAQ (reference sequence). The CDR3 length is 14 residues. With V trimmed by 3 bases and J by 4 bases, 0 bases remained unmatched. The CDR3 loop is CASSLGQGATEAFF. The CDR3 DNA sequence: TGTGCCAGCAGCTTGGGACAGGGGGCCACTGAAGCTTTCTTT.

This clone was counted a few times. The DNA for the CDR3 is TGTGCCACCAGCAGGGGTCAGGGTGGTACCGGGGAGCTGTTTTTT. Translated, it gives CATSRGQGGTGELFF. The chain employs TRBV15 and TRBJ2-2; a weak D match, TRBD1 (5 bases). Germline V gene data show CDR1 as LNHNV and CDR2 as YYDKDF (reference sequence). This CDR3 has 15 residues. Between the trimmed V and J ends, which lost 3 bases and 5 bases, there was a span of 13 bases. Together with reference TRBV15 and TRBJ2-2, the CDR3 gives the full variable domain: DAMVIQNPRYQVTQFGKPVTLSCSQTLNHNVMYWYQQKSSQAPKLLFHYYDKDFNNEADTPDNFQSRRPNTSFCFLDIRSPGLGDTAMYLCATSRGQGGTGELFFGEGSRLTVL.

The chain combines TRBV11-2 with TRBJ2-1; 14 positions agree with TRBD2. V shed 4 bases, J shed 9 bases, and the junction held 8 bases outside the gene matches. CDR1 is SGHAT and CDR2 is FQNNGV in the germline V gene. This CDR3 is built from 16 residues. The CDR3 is CASSSTSGRAQAEQFF. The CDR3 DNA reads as TGTGCCAGCAGCTCGACTAGCGGGAGGGCCCAGGCTGAGCAGTTCTTC.

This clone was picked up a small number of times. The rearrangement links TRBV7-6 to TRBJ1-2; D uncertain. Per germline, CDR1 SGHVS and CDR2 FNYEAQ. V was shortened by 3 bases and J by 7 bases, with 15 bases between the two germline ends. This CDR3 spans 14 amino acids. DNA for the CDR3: TGTGCCAGCAGCTTCTCGATGGGAGGGCGTGGCTACACCTTC. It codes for CASSFSMGGRGYTF.

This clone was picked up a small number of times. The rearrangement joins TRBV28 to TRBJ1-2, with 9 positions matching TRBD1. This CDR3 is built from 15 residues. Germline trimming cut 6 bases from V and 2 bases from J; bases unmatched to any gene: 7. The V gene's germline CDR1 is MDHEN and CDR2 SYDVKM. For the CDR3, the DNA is TGTGCCAGCAGGCACCGGGACAGGGCGAACTATGGCTACACCTTC. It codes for CASRHRDRANYGYTF.

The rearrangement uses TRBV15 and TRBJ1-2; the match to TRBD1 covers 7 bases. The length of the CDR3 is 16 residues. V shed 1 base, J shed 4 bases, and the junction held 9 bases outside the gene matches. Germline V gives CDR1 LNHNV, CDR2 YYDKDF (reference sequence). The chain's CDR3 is CATSRGGEGGIYGYTF. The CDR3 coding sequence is TGTGCCACCAGCAGAGGGGGAGAAGGGGGCATCTATGGCTACACCTTC.

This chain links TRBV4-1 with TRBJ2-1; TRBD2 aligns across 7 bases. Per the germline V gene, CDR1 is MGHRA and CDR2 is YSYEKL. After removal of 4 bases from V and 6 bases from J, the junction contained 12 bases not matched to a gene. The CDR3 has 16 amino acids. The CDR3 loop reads CASSPPRASGSNEQFF. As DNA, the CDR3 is TGCGCCAGCAGCCCCCCACGGGCTAGCGGATCCAATGAGCAGTTCTTC.